Included here is one TCR beta chain sequence, with context. CDR1 and CDR2 (germline): LNHDA, SQIVND (reference sequence). Trimming removed 3 bases from V and 0 bases from J, with 6 bases in between. The CDR3 length is 14 residues. This sample stems from a study of T cell changes during pregnancy in multiple sclerosis. Method: immunoSEQ multiplex PCR; TCRdb's copy keeps in-frame clones and lacks some. The sample records around 35,000 clones, approximately 90% being singletons. This chain links TRBV19 with TRBJ1-5; D not resolved. The TCR was taken from a female donor with multiple sclerosis, enrolled in a pregnancy study. This specimen consisted of CD4+ T cells from peripheral blood mononuclear cells, obtained after pregnancy. The CDR3 region is CASSIGGSNQPQHF. CDR3 DNA sequence: TGTGCCAGTAGTATCGGCGGTAGCAATCAGCCCCAGCATTTT.